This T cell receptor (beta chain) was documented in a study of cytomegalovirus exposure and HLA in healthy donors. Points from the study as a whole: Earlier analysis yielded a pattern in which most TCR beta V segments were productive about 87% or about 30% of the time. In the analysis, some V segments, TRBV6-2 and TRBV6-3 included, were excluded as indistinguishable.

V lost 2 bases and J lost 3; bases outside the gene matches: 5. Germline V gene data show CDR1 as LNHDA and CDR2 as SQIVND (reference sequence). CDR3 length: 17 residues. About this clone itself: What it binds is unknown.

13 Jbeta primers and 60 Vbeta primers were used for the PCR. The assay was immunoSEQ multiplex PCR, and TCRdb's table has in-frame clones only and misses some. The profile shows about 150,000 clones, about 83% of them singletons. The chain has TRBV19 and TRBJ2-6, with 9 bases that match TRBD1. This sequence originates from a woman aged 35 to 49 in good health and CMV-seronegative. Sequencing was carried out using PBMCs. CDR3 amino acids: CASSIQQGAGGANVLTF. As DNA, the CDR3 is TGTGCCAGTAGTATACAACAGGGGGCCGGTGGGGCCAACGTCCTGACTTTC.